The clone carrying this TCR beta chain was recorded once. Its antigen is undetermined. 60 Vbeta and 13 Jbeta primers were used in PCR. Methods used by the authors: Tens of millions of unique TCR beta chains, around 11 million of them shared, were counted by a later analysis. Sequencing was performed with immunoSEQ multiplex PCR; in TCRdb, only in-frame clones are kept and a portion is missing. V, J and clone size are taken as reported in that table, and D and trimming were inferred from the DNA itself. The sample consists of more than 80,000 clones, 70% to 75% of them appearing once. This specimen belongs to a study of cytomegalovirus exposure and HLA in healthy donors. The CDR3 runs 15 residues. CDR1 is WNHNN, CDR2 SYGVQD, per germline (reference sequence). The J segment lost 5 bases and the V segment lost 0 bases, leaving 4 bases of the junction unmatched. General observations from the study: It was 150 to 200 TCR beta chains that were listed as cytomegalovirus-associated. Follow-up analysis found HLA locus-dependent TCR association rates, highest for DRB1 and lowest for HLA-C. Rare TCR sequences predominated, though certain public TCRs were found in many donors.

The clonotype was recovered from a man aged 55-75 years in good health and CMV-seronegative. The sequencing input was PBMCs. The rearrangement links TRBV10-1 to TRBJ2-3, with TRBD2 matching 8 bases. CDR3 nucleotides: TGCGCCAGCAGTGAGTCCGGGGGGGCCTTAGATACGCAGTATTTT. Amino acids: CASSESGGALDTQYF.